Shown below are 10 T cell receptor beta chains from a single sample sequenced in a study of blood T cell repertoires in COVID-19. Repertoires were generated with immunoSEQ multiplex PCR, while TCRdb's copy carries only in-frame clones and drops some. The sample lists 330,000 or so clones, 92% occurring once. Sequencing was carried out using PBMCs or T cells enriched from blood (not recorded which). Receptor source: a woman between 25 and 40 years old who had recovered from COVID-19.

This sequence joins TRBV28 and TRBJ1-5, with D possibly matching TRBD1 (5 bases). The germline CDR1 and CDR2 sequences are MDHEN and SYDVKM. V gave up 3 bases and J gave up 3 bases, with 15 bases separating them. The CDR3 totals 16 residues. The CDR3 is CASSFSSGQDNQPQHF. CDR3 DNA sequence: TGTGCCAGCAGTTTCTCGTCTGGACAAGACAATCAGCCCCAGCATTTT.

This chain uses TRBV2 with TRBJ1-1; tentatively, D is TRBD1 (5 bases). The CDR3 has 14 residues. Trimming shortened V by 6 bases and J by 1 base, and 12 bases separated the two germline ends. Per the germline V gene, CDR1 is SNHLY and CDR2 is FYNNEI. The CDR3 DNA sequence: TGTGCCAGCAGGGGTCGGGGGGGGAACACTGAAGCTTTCTTT. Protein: CASRGRGGNTEAFF. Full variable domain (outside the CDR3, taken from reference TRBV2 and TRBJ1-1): EPEVTQTPSHQVTQMGQEVILRCVPISNHLYFYWYRQILGQKVEFLVSFYNNEISEKSEIFDDQFSVERPDGSNFTLKIRSTKLEDSAMYFCASRGRGGNTEAFFGQGTRLTVV.

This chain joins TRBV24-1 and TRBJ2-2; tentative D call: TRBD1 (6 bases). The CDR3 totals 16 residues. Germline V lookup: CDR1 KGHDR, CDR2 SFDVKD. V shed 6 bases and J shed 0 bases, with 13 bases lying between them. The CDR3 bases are TGTGCCACCAGTCCAGGGACAACCCCGAACACCGGGGAGCTGTTTTTT. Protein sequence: CATSPGTTPNTGELFF.

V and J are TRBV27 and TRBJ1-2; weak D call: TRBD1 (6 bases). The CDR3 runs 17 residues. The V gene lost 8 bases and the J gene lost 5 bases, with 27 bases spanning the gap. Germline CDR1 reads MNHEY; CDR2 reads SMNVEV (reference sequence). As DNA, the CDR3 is TGTGCCAGCGGACCGAGGGTAGGGGGACGGTTGATTTATGGCTACACCTTC. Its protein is CASGPRVGGRLIYGYTF.

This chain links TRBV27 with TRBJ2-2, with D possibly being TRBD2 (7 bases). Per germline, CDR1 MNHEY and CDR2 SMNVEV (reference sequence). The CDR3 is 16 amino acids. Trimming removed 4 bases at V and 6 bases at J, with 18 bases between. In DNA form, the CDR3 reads TGTGCCAGCAGTTCAAATGGGGGGGCGATATCCGGGGAGCTGTTTTTT. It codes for CASSSNGGAISGELFF.

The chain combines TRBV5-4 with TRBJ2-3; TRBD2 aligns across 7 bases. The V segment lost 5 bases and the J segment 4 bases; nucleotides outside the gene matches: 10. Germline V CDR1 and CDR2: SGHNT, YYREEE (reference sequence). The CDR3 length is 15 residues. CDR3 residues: CASSPGLVDSDTQYF. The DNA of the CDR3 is TGTGCCAGCAGTCCCGGACTAGTCGATTCAGATACGCAGTATTTT.

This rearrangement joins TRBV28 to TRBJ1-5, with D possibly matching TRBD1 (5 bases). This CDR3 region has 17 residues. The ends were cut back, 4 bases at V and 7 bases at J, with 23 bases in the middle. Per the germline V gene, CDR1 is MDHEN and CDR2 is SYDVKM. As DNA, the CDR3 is TGTGCCAGCAGTTCACCTCTCCCCCTAGGGGTGAAGCAGCCCCAGCATTTT. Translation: CASSSPLPLGVKQPQHF.

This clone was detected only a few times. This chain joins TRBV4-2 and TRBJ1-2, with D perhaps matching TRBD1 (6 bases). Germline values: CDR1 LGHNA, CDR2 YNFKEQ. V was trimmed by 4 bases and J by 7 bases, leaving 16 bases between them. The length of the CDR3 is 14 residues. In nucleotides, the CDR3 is TGTGCCAGCAGCCCGGAAGGACCAGGGGCTGGCTACACCTTC. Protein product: CASSPEGPGAGYTF.

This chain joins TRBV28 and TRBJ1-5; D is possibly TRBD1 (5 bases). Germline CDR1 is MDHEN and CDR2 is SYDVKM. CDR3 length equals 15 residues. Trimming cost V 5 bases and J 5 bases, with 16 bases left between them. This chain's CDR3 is CASSTPTVFHQPQHF. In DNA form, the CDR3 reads TGTGCCAGCAGTACACCGACAGTTTTCCATCAGCCCCAGCATTTT.

This CDR3 reads CASSRHPSNQPQHF. The CDR3 nucleotides are TGTGCCAGCAGTAGACACCCAAGCAATCAGCCCCAGCATTTT. The chain couples TRBV2 to TRBJ1-5; D remains ambiguous. The germline V gene has CDR1 SNHLY and CDR2 FYNNEI. With 5 bases removed from V and 1 base from J, the gap between germline ends came to 9 bases. The CDR3 loop spans 14 amino acids.